These 25 T cell receptor beta chains were sequenced from one sample in a study of T cell changes during pregnancy in multiple sclerosis. The repertoire was sequenced with immunoSEQ multiplex PCR; TCRdb's copy has only in-frame clones and lacks some. The sample lists about 14,000 clones; roughly 90% were seen once. The sequences come from CD8+ T cells from peripheral blood mononuclear cells, collected in the first trimester of pregnancy. Receptors originate from a female donor with multiple sclerosis, enrolled in a pregnancy study.

This chain links TRBV11-2 with TRBJ1-5, with D uncertain. The CDR3 runs to 15 residues. CDR1 SGHAT and CDR2 FQNNGV come from the germline V gene. V shed 1 base and J shed 0 bases, with 7 bases lying between them. The CDR3 DNA reads as TGTGCCAGCAGCTTAGGTCGAGTTAGCAATCAGCCCCAGCATTTT. Translated, it gives CASSLGRVSNQPQHF. The full variable domain, in which reference TRBV11-2 and TRBJ1-5 provide the parts outside the CDR3, is EAGVAQSPRYKIIEKRQSVAFWCNPISGHATLYWYQQILGQGPKLLIQFQNNGVVDDSQLPKDRFSAERLKGVDSTLKIQPAKLEDSAVYLCASSLGRVSNQPQHFGDGTRLSIL.

The V call is TRBV30, the J call TRBJ1-6; 7 positions match TRBD1. This CDR3 has 13 residues. Germline values: CDR1 GTSNPN, CDR2 SVGIG (reference sequence). Unmatched junction bases numbered 4, after V lost 1 base and J lost 10 bases. The DNA of the CDR3 is TGTGCCTGGAGTGACAGAGGGGGCTCACCCCTCCACTTT. It codes for CAWSDRGGSPLHF.

The CDR3, as DNA: TGTGCCAGCAGCTTAGGACTCCGCGGGGGGGCCGGGTCAGATACGCAGTATTTT. Amino acids: CASSLGLRGGAGSDTQYF. The chain joins TRBV9 to TRBJ2-3; TRBD2 matches 9 bases. V shed 4 bases and J 4 bases; nucleotides not matched to a gene: 16. Per germline, CDR1 SGDLS and CDR2 YYNGEE. This CDR3 is built from 18 residues.

The CDR3 DNA reads as TGCGCCAGCAGCCCTCGACAGGGTCTGTCATACGAGCAGTACTTC. Its translation is CASSPRQGLSYEQYF. The V call is TRBV4-3, the J call TRBJ2-7, with TRBD1 matching over 7 bases. The CDR3 covers 15 residues. V dropped 4 bases and J dropped 4; count of bases not matched to a gene: 10. Germline CDR1 LGHNA, CDR2 YSLEER.

The chain carries TRBV6-1 and TRBJ2-3, with D possibly matching TRBD1 (6 bases). V was cut by 6 bases and J by 6 bases, with 19 bases left in between. This CDR3 spans 15 amino acids. Per the germline V gene, CDR1 is MNHNS and CDR2 is SASEGT. The CDR3 spells CASRVGTWGTDTQYF. Here the CDR3 DNA reads TGTGCCAGCAGGGTGGGGACATGGGGTACGGATACGCAGTATTTT.

The chain joins TRBV6-4 to TRBJ2-3, with a weak D call TRBD2 (6 bases). CDR3 length: 14 residues. From germline, CDR1 is MRHNA and CDR2 SNTAGT. Trimming removed 0 bases from V and 4 bases from J, with 8 bases in between. CDR3 sequence: CASSDSGGPDTQYF. Here the CDR3 DNA reads TGTGCCAGCAGTGACTCCGGGGGTCCAGATACGCAGTATTTT.

This clone has just a few counts. The chain has TRBV4-2 and TRBJ2-2; 7 nucleotides agree with TRBD2. The ends lost 3 bases at V and 5 bases at J; junction bases unmatched: 6. Per germline, CDR1 LGHNA and CDR2 YNFKEQ. There are 15 residues in the CDR3. The CDR3 protein is CASSQELGGTGELFF. The CDR3 DNA reads TGTGCCAGCAGCCAGGAACTCGGGGGGACCGGGGAGCTGTTTTTT.

The V and J genes are TRBV15 and TRBJ2-1; a possible D gene is TRBD2 (6 bases). Trimming took off 0 bases at V and 6 bases at J, with 15 bases between the two ends. This CDR3 has 16 residues. Germline V gene sequence: CDR1 LNHNV, CDR2 YYDKDF (reference sequence). CDR3 sequence: CATSRERRARANEQFF. CDR3 coding DNA: TGTGCCACCAGCAGAGAAAGGAGGGCGAGGGCCAATGAGCAGTTCTTC.

The rearrangement links TRBV27 to TRBJ2-6, with 12 bases aligning to TRBD1. Trimming at V came to 6 bases and at J to 1 base, leaving 19 bases not matched to a gene. Germline V gives CDR1 MNHEY, CDR2 SMNVEV (reference sequence). The CDR3 has 22 residues. The CDR3 coding sequence is TGTGCCAGCAGGGAAACGTCATGGGACAGGGGGCTTGTATCTTCTGGGGCCAACGTCCTGACTTTC. Encoded protein: CASRETSWDRGLVSSGANVLTF.

This chain links TRBV4-1 with TRBJ1-1; D might be TRBD1 (5 bases). V lost 4 bases, J lost 4 bases, and 28 bases lay in between. The CDR3 sequence is 19 residues long. Germline V lookup: CDR1 MGHRA, CDR2 YSYEKL. CDR3 residues: CASSPRSFRVALTGTEAFF. The CDR3 nucleotides are TGCGCCAGCAGCCCCAGAAGTTTCAGGGTAGCTTTGACGGGCACTGAAGCTTTCTTT.

The J gene is TRBJ2-2, the V gene TRBV4-3, with 9 bases aligning to TRBD2. Trimming cost V 0 bases and J 6 bases; bases outside gene matches: 5. The CDR3 is 16 residues long. Germline V gene data show CDR1 as LGHNA and CDR2 as YSLEER. For the CDR3, the DNA is TGCGCCAGCAGCCAAGATCCGGCGGGGGGGGCCGGGGAGCTGTTTTTT. This translates into CASSQDPAGGAGELFF.

The chain combines TRBV4-3 with TRBJ2-7; TRBD2 matches 13 bases. The CDR3 extends over 15 amino acids. The germline V gene has CDR1 LGHNA and CDR2 YSLEER. Losses at the gene ends were 2 bases for V and 5 bases for J; bases not matched to a gene: 3. The CDR3 DNA follows: TGCGCCAGCAGCCAATCCGGGACTAGCGGGGACGAGCAGTACTTC. Its protein is CASSQSGTSGDEQYF.

The gene calls are TRBV7-9 and TRBJ2-3, with D possibly matching TRBD1 (5 bases). Germline lookup yields CDR1 SEHNR and CDR2 FQNEAQ (reference sequence). Trimming took off 5 bases at V and 2 bases at J, with 17 bases between the two ends. The CDR3 length is 16 residues. The CDR3: CASSPTGWGVTDTQYF. DNA for the CDR3: TGTGCCAGCAGCCCAACTGGGTGGGGCGTCACAGATACGCAGTATTTT.

The J gene is TRBJ1-1, the V gene TRBV7-2, with D perhaps matching TRBD1 (6 bases). This CDR3 region has 14 residues. CDR1 and CDR2 (germline): SGHTA, FQGNSA. V was pared by 5 bases and J by 1 base, with 11 bases between. DNA for the CDR3: TGTGCCAGCAGCCTCAGGACAGCGAACACTGAAGCTTTCTTT. This sequence encodes CASSLRTANTEAFF.

The chain uses TRBV5-1 and TRBJ2-5; 8 bases are shared with TRBD2. V lost 4 bases to trimming and J lost 3 bases; unmatched junction nucleotides: 8. The CDR3 spans 15 residues. CDR1 is SGHRS, CDR2 YFSETQ, per germline. CDR3 DNA sequence: TGCGCCAGCAGCGCGTCCGGGACTAGGAAAGAGACCCAGTACTTC. The encoded protein is CASSASGTRKETQYF. Full variable domain (missing parts from reference TRBV5-1 and TRBJ2-5): KAGVTQTPRYLIKTRGQQVTLSCSPISGHRSVSWYQQTPGQGLQFLFEYFSETQRNKGNFPGRFSGRQFSNSRSEMNVSTLELGDSALYLCASSASGTRKETQYFGPGTRLLVL.

The J gene is TRBJ1-6, the V gene TRBV6-4; TRBD1 matches 7 bases. The ends lost 2 bases at V and 9 bases at J; junction bases unmatched: 7. The germline V gene has CDR1 MRHNA and CDR2 SNTAGT. The CDR3 is 15 residues long. CDR3 nucleotides: TGTGCCAGCAGTGACACGACAGGGCAGGGTTCACCCCTCCACTTT. It is translated as CASSDTTGQGSPLHF.

The rearrangement links TRBV4-1 to TRBJ1-2, with D unclear. The germline V gene encodes CDR1 MGHRA and CDR2 YSYEKL. V was cut by 0 bases and J by 3 bases, with 17 bases left in between. The CDR3 runs 17 residues. CDR3 protein: CASSQDSFTALYYGYTF. DNA of the CDR3: TGCGCCAGCAGCCAAGATTCGTTTACAGCCTTGTACTATGGCTACACCTTC.

In its sample, this clone was seen a few times. The J gene is TRBJ1-2, the V gene TRBV11-3; 7 nucleotides align to TRBD1. CDR3 length: 14 amino acids. Germline assignment: CDR1 SGHNT and CDR2 YENEEA. Trimming cost V 1 base and J 6 bases; bases outside gene matches: 5. For the CDR3, the DNA is TGTGCCAGCAGCTTAGGACAGGGTGAAAATGGCTACACCTTC. This gives the protein CASSLGQGENGYTF.

The chain combines TRBV7-2 with TRBJ1-6, with a weak D call TRBD1 (5 bases). Germline values: CDR1 SGHTA, CDR2 FQGNSA. V was trimmed by 2 bases and J by 10 bases, leaving 12 bases between them. CDR3 length: 14 amino acids. The CDR3 loop reads CASSLSQGLSPLHF. CDR3 in DNA: TGTGCCAGCAGCTTAAGCCAGGGATTATCACCCCTCCACTTT.

This chain uses TRBV4-3 with TRBJ2-7; 8 nucleotides match TRBD1. V gave up 0 bases and J gave up 5 bases; unmatched junction bases: 12. The CDR3 loop spans 17 amino acids. Per the germline V gene, CDR1 is LGHNA and CDR2 is YSLEER. The CDR3 DNA follows: TGCGCCAGCAGCCAAGATTATACGGACAGGGCCTTCGACGAGCAGTACTTC. Its translation is CASSQDYTDRAFDEQYF.

The rearrangement joins TRBV4-1 to TRBJ2-3; D perhaps matches TRBD2 (7 bases). The CDR3 loop spans 14 amino acids. Germline V lookup: CDR1 MGHRA, CDR2 YSYEKL. Trimming stripped 5 bases from V and 6 bases from J, with 15 bases between. DNA for the CDR3: TGCGCCAGCAGCTTCCGGGGGGCCGAGGATACGCAGTATTTT. This codes for CASSFRGAEDTQYF.

This chain links TRBV7-8 with TRBJ1-2; D unclear. The CDR3 has 16 residues. The germline V and J ends were trimmed by 2 bases and 2 bases, with 15 bases remaining between them. Germline CDR1 SGHVS, CDR2 FQNEAQ. CDR3 in amino acids: CASSLIRAAYNYGYTF. The CDR3 DNA reads as TGTGCCAGCAGCTTAATACGCGCAGCGTACAACTATGGCTACACCTTC.

The chain's CDR3 is CACLGQGYGYTF. The CDR3 DNA sequence: TGTGCCTGTCTCGGACAGGGCTATGGCTACACCTTC. This rearrangement joins TRBV30 to TRBJ1-2; 8 positions agree with TRBD1. Germline values: CDR1 GTSNPN, CDR2 SVGIG (reference sequence). V lost 6 bases, J lost 4 bases, and 4 bases stayed unmatched. This CDR3 has 12 residues.

This chain links TRBV5-4 with TRBJ1-1; TRBD1 agrees at 9 bases. The CDR3 is made up of 15 amino acids. Trimming cost V 3 bases and J 5 bases; bases outside gene matches: 8. Per germline, CDR1 SGHNT and CDR2 YYREEE (reference sequence). CDR3 residues: CASSSATGGITEAFF. CDR3 bases: TGTGCCAGCAGCTCTGCTACAGGGGGCATAACTGAAGCTTTCTTT.

This chain links TRBV4-2 with TRBJ2-2, with 8 bases fitting TRBD2. V gave up 1 base and J gave up 6 bases; unmatched junction bases: 13. The CDR3 runs 18 residues. Germline V gives CDR1 LGHNA, CDR2 YNFKEQ. The CDR3 is CASSQGSVYGGEAGELFF. CDR3 sequence (DNA): TGTGCCAGCAGCCAAGGATCGGTTTACGGGGGGGAGGCCGGGGAGCTGTTTTTT.